This T cell receptor (beta chain) was retrieved from a study of CD8 T cells in Susac syndrome. FACS was used to enrich TEMRA cells, whereas the CD8+ and CD4+ T cells were obtained by negative isolation. A quantity of about 0.5 to 1 ug RNA underwent reverse transcription using random hexamers. By means of immunoSEQ multiplex PCR, TCR beta CDR3 spanning 54 Vbeta and 13 Jbeta underwent amplification. MiXCR, applied by TCRdb to the immunoSEQ multiplex PCR reads, yields one record per CDR3 protein. This sample carries about 300,000 distinct CDR3 sequences, around nine tenths of them seen once, and the ten largest clones take 0.18%. Trimming took 3 bases from V and 0 from J, leaving 9 bases between them. From germline, CDR1 is LNHDA and CDR2 SQIVND (reference sequence). The CDR3 runs to 15 residues.

The V gene is TRBV19, the J gene TRBJ1-5; D remains ambiguous. This sequence originates from a human donor with multiple sclerosis. The material sequenced was CD8+ T cells from PBMCs. The CDR3 reads CASSMTEYSNQPQHF. DNA for the CDR3: TGTGCCAGTAGTATGACGGAATATAGCAATCAGCCCCAGCATTTT.